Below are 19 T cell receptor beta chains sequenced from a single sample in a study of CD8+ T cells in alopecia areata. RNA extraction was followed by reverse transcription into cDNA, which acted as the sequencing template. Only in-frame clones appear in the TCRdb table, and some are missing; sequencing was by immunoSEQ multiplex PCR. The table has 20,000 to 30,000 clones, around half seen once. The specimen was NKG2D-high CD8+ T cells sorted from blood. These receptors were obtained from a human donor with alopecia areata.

The CDR3 nucleotides are TGTGCCAGCAGCTCCCCAGCGGACGCCTACAATGAGCAGTTCTTC. Amino acid sequence: CASSSPADAYNEQFF. The chain combines TRBV7-9 with TRBJ2-1; D might be TRBD2 (5 bases). CDR1 SEHNR and CDR2 FQNEAQ come from the germline V gene (reference sequence). V dropped 4 bases and J dropped 2 bases, with 12 bases sitting between them. The CDR3 contains 15 residues.

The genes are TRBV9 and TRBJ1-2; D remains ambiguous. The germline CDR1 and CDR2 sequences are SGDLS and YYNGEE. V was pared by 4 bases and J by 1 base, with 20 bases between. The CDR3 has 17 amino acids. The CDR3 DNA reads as TGTGCCAGCAGCCCCACCCCTGGGCAGCCAGTTAACTATGGCTACACCTTC. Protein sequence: CASSPTPGQPVNYGYTF. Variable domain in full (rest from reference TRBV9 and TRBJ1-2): DSGVTQTPKHLITATGQRVTLRCSPRSGDLSVYWYQQSLDQGLQFLIQYYNGEERAKGNILERFSAQQFPDLHSELNLSSLELGDSALYFCASSPTPGQPVNYGYTFGSGTRLTVV.

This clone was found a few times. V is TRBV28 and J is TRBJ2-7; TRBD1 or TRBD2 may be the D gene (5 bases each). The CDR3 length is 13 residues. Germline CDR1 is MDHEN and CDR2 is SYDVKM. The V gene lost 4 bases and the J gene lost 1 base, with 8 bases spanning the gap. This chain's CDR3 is CASSSGPSYEQYF. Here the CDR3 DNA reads TGTGCCAGCAGTTCGGGGCCGTCCTACGAGCAGTACTTC.

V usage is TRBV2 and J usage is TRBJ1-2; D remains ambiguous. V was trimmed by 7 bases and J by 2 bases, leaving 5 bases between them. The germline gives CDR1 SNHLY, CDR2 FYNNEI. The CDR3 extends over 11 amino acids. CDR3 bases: TGTGCCAGCACGGAGAACTATGGCTACACCTTC. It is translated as CASTENYGYTF.

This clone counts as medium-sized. The CDR3 nucleotides are TGTGCCAGCAGCCAAGCTGGGCTAGCGCCTAACAATGAGCAGTTCTTC. This codes for CASSQAGLAPNNEQFF. The chain employs TRBV14 and TRBJ2-1, with D perhaps TRBD2 (6 bases). The V gene's germline CDR1 is SGHDN and CDR2 FVKESK. V was clipped by 1 base and J by 5 bases, with 15 bases between them. This CDR3 is built from 16 residues. Based on the CDR3 plus reference TRBV14 and TRBJ2-1, the full variable domain is EAGVTQFPSHSVIEKGQTVTLRCDPISGHDNLYWYRRVMGKEIKFLLHFVKESKQDESGMPNNRFLAERTGGTYSTLKVQPAELEDSGVYFCASSQAGLAPNNEQFFGPGTRLTVL.

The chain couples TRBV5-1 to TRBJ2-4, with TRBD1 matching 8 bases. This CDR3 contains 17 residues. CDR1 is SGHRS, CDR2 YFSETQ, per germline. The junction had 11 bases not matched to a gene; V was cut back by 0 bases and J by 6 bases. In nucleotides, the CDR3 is TGCGCCAGCAGCTTGGGGCGACAGGGGACCCTTGGAAACATTCAGTACTTC. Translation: CASSLGRQGTLGNIQYF.

CDR3 nucleotide sequence: TGTGCCAGCAGTTTCGGGGGTACCTATGGCTACACCTTC. Its protein is CASSFGGTYGYTF. The V gene is TRBV27, the J gene TRBJ1-2; a possible D gene is TRBD1 (5 bases). Germline V gene sequence: CDR1 MNHEY, CDR2 SMNVEV (reference sequence). The CDR3 length is 13 residues. Trimming removed 3 bases from V and 4 bases from J, with 9 bases in between.

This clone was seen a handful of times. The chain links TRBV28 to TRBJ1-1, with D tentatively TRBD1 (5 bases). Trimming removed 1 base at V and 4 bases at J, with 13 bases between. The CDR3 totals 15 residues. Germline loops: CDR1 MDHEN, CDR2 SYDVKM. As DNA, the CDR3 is TGTGCCAGCAGTTTATTGGCAGGGTTGGTCACTGAAGCTTTCTTT. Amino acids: CASSLLAGLVTEAFF.

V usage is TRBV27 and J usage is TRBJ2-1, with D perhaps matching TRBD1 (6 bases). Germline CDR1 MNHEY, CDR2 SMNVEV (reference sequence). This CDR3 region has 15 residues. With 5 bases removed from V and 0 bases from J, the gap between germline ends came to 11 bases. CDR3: CASSLDSSSYNEQFF. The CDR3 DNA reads TGTGCCAGCAGTCTGGACAGTAGCTCCTACAATGAGCAGTTCTTC.

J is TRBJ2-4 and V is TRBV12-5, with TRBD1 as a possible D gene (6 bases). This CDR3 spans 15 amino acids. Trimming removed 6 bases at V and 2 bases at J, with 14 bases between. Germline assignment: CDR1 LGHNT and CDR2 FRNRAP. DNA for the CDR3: TGTGCTAGTGGATCTCCCGGACAGACCAAAAACATTCAGTACTTC. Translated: CASGSPGQTKNIQYF.

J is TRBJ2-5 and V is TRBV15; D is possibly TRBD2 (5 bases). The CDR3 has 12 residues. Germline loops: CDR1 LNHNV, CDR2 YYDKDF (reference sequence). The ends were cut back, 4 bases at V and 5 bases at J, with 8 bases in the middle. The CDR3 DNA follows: TGTGCCACCAGCACATTAGCGGAGACCCAGTACTTC. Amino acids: CATSTLAETQYF.

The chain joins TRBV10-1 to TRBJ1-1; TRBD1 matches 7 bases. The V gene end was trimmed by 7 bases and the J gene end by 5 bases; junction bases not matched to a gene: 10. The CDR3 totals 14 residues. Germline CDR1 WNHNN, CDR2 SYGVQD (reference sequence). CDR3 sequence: CASNFDRVGTEAFF. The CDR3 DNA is TGCGCCAGCAATTTCGACAGGGTGGGGACTGAAGCTTTCTTT.

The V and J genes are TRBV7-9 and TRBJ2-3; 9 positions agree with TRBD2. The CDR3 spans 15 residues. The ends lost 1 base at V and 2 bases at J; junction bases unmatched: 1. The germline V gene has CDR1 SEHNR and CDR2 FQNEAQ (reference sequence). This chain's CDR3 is CASSLGLAVTDTQYF. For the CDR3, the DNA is TGTGCCAGCAGCTTAGGACTAGCGGTCACAGATACGCAGTATTTT.

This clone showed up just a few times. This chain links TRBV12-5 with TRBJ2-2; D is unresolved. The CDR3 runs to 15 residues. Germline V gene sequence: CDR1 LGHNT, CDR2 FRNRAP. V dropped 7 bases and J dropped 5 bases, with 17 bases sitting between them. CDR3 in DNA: TGTGCTAGTGTTCCAGGATCCCCTCTTACCGGGGAGCTGTTTTTT. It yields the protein CASVPGSPLTGELFF.

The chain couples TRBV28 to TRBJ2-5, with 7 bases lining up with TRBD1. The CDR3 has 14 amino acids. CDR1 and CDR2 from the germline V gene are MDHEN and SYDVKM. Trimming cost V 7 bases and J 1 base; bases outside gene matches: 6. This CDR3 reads CASIARDSQETQYF. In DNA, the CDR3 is TGTGCCAGCATAGCCAGGGACAGCCAAGAGACCCAGTACTTC.

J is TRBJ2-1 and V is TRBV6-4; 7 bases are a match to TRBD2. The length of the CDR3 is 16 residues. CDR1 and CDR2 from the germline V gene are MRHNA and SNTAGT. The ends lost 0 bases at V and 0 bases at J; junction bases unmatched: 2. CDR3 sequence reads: CASSDSGGSSYNEQFF. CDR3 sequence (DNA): TGTGCCAGCAGTGACTCGGGCGGGAGCTCCTACAATGAGCAGTTCTTC.

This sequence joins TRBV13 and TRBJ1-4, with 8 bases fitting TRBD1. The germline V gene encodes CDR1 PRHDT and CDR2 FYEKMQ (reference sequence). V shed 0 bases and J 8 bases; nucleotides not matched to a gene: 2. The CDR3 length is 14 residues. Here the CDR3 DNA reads TGTGCCAGCAGCTTAGGCCGGGACAGGGAAAAACTGTTTTTT. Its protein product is CASSLGRDREKLFF.

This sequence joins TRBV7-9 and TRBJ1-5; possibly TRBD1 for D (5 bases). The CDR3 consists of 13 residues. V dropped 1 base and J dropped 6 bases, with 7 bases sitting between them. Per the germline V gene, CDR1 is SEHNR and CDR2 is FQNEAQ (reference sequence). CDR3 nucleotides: TGTGCCAGCAGCTTAGTTGGGGCTCAGCCCCAGCATTTT. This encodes CASSLVGAQPQHF.

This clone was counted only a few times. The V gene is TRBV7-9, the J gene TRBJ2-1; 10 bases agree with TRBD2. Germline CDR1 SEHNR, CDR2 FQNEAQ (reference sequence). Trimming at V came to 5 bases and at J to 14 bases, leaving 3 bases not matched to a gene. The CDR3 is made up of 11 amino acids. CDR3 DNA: TGTGCCAGCAGCGCAACTAGCGGGAAGTTCTTC. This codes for CASSATSGKFF.